This T cell receptor beta chain was identified in a study of early T cells in non-severe SARS-CoV-2 infection. In the study overall: The authors sequenced bulk RNA from unsorted whole blood, leaving chains unpaired. Study results and caveats: Missing private and CD4 specificities, VDJdb matching favored anti-spike CD8 responses.

In this sample, this clonotype turned up many times. The antigen is undetermined. After removal of 2 bases from V and 0 bases from J, the junction contained 4 bases not matched to a gene. This CDR3 is built from 17 residues. Attachment of unique molecular identifiers to individual cDNA molecules was performed. TCRdb processed the 5' RACE reads anew with MiXCR; each CDR3 protein has one entry. The repertoire holds about 49,000 distinct CDR3 sequences, 5.5% to 8% seen once, with around 2.8% in the top ten. The receptor comes from an adult who was a healthcare worker with PCR-confirmed SARS-CoV-2 infection or an uninfected control (not recorded which). The chain combines TRBV12-3 or TRBV12-4 with TRBJ2-6; the match to TRBD1 covers 7 bases. The sequences come from whole blood, collected at baseline. The CDR3 reads CASSLLAGGSGANVLTF. The CDR3 nucleotides read TGTGCCAGCAGTTTATTGGCAGGGGGCTCTGGGGCCAACGTCCTGACTTTC.